This TCR beta chain was sequenced during a study of vaccination and CD4 T cells after COVID-19. Study as a whole: Four females and six males made up the convalescents, with two Hispanic. Study-wide points: Convalescent patients displayed spike mono-reactivity in 304 of 307 vaccine-specific clones.

This clonotype was detected only a few times. Its antigen is unidentified. The CDR3 sequence is 14 residues long. V lost 4 bases, J lost 0 bases, and 10 bases lay in between. Sequenced with the Oncomine TCR Beta short-read assay was DNA taken from cultured CD4+ T cells. TCRdb reanalysed the PCR reads using MiXCR and keeps one entry per CDR3 protein. In the table there are 7,500 or so distinct CDR3 sequences, 35% to 50% of which are singletons. Treatment here: roughly nine-day PBMC culture with coronavirus spike peptide pools or control peptides (ViraFEST assay). The collection of CD4+ T cells from the unexposed donor took place before the COVID-19 pandemic (2011-2018).

The origin of this receptor is a human donor in good health. The specimen was CD4+ T cells from blood, cultured in vitro. V gene TRBV12-3 or TRBV12-4 combines with J gene TRBJ2-7; D possibly matches TRBD1 or TRBD2 (5 bases each). The CDR3 loop is CASSWGPSSYEQYF. DNA of the CDR3: TGTGCCAGCAGTTGGGGACCGAGCTCCTACGAGCAGTACTTC.